Shown below are 30 T cell receptor beta chains from a single sample sequenced in a study of OX40 agonist ivuxolimab in advanced cancers. Sequencing was performed with immunoSEQ multiplex PCR; in TCRdb, only in-frame clones are kept and a portion is missing. The profile shows 57,000 or so clones, around 83% of them singletons. Here the sequenced sample was CD4+ or CD8+ T cells sorted from blood, taken in a trial of the OX40 agonist ivuxolimab. All receptors come from an adult with an advanced solid tumor such as melanoma, head and neck, liver or kidney cancer.

This clone was observed a single time. V is TRBV6-1 and J is TRBJ1-1; D call uncertain. Trimming cost V 8 bases and J 0 bases, with 10 bases left between them. The CDR3 loop spans 13 amino acids. CDR1 is MNHNS and CDR2 is SASEGT in the germline V gene. The CDR3 reads CASGGPLNTEAFF. As DNA, the CDR3 is TGTGCCAGCGGTGGACCGCTGAACACTGAAGCTTTCTTT.

The chain is built from TRBV27 and TRBJ2-5; a weak D match, TRBD2 (5 bases). The germline V gene has CDR1 MNHEY and CDR2 SMNVEV (reference sequence). The V and J ends lost 4 bases and 5 bases respectively, with 17 bases between them. The CDR3 is made up of 15 amino acids. CDR3 sequence reads: CASSSRTRRRETQYF. CDR3 in DNA: TGTGCCAGCAGTTCACGGACCCGTAGGAGGGAGACCCAGTACTTC.

The chain is built from TRBV18 and TRBJ1-2; 7 bases line up with TRBD1. V was clipped by 3 bases and J by 0 bases; unmatched bases: 10. CDR3 size: 17 residues. Per germline, CDR1 KGHSH and CDR2 LQKENI. CDR3 in amino acids: CASSPGQTTLPNYGYTF. In DNA, the CDR3 is TGTGCCAGCTCACCGGGACAGACTACCCTCCCTAACTATGGCTACACCTTC.

The CDR3 region is CASTSAYEQYF. The DNA for the CDR3 is TGTGCCAGCACCTCTGCGTACGAGCAGTACTTC. The rearrangement uses TRBV28 and TRBJ2-7; unclear D gene. The CDR3 length is 11 residues. V was pared by 7 bases and J by 4 bases, with 8 bases between. Germline-derived CDR1 and CDR2 are MDHEN and SYDVKM.

This chain joins TRBV19 and TRBJ2-7, with D possibly called TRBD1 or TRBD2 (6 bases each). The CDR3 has 16 amino acids. The V end lost 3 bases, the J end lost 2 bases, and 17 bases lay between the germline ends. From germline, CDR1 is LNHDA and CDR2 SQIVND (reference sequence). For the CDR3, the DNA is TGTGCCAGTAGTATGGGGGGCGCCGGACGAACCTACGAGCAGTACTTC. Residues: CASSMGGAGRTYEQYF.

The chain has TRBV28 and TRBJ1-5, with no clear D. Trimming removed 4 bases from V and 0 bases from J, with 16 bases in between. The CDR3 length is 17 residues. Germline assignment: CDR1 MDHEN and CDR2 SYDVKM. The CDR3 sequence is CASSSWESIYSNQPQHF. The CDR3 region has the DNA TGTGCCAGCAGTTCCTGGGAGAGCATTTATAGCAATCAGCCCCAGCATTTT.

The chain is built from TRBV7-9 and TRBJ1-1, with TRBD1 identical over 8 bases. The CDR3 length is 15 residues. Germline CDR1 and CDR2: SEHNR and FQNEAQ (reference sequence). After removal of 5 bases from V and 6 bases from J, the junction contained 11 bases not matched to a gene. The CDR3 is CASSANLDRDSEAFF. The CDR3 bases are TGTGCCAGCAGCGCGAACCTGGACAGGGACTCTGAAGCTTTCTTT. Full variable domain (remainder filled in from reference TRBV7-9 and TRBJ1-1): DTGVSQNPRHKITKRGQNVTFRCDPISEHNRLYWYRQTLGQGPEFLTYFQNEAQLEKSRLLSDRFSAERPKGSFSTLEIQRTEQGDSAMYLCASSANLDRDSEAFFGQGTRLTVV.

Comments on this clone: A read error may account for a junction end that differs from germline. V usage is TRBV2 and J usage is TRBJ2-1; TRBD1 might be the D (5 bases). Germline assignment: CDR1 SNHLY and CDR2 FYNNEI. The CDR3 loop spans 16 amino acids. CDR3 DNA: TGTGCCAGCGAGGTTATGAGGACATCCGTTTACAGTGAGCAGTTCTTC. Translated, it gives CASEVMRTSVYSEQFF. The full variable domain, rest sourced from reference TRBV2 and TRBJ2-1, is EPEVTQTPSHQVTQMGQEVILRCVPISNHLYFYWYRQILGQKVEFLVSFYNNEISEKSEIFDDQFSVERPDGSNFTLKIRSTKLEDSAMYFCASEVMRTSVYSEQFFGPGTRLTVL.

The CDR3 loop reads CASSPGVSLQQETQYF. The DNA for the CDR3 is TGTGCCAGCAGCCCGGGGGTCTCACTACAACAAGAGACCCAGTACTTC. This chain joins TRBV11-3 and TRBJ2-5, with D tentatively TRBD2 (6 bases). V shed 5 bases and J shed 2 bases, with 18 bases lying between them. Germline V gene sequence: CDR1 SGHNT, CDR2 YENEEA. There are 16 residues in the CDR3. The complete variable domain, with remaining parts taken from reference TRBV11-3 and TRBJ2-5, reads EAGVVQSPRYKIIEKKQPVAFWCNPISGHNTLYWYLQNLGQGPELLIRYENEEAVDDSQLPKDRFSAERLKGVDSTLKIQPAELGDSAVYLCASSPGVSLQQETQYFGPGTRLLVL.

For this clone: A read error may account for a junction end that differs from germline. The J gene is TRBJ1-1, the V gene TRBV4-2; 7 positions match TRBD1. The CDR3 totals 14 residues. Germline CDR1 LGHNA, CDR2 YNFKEQ. The CDR3 bases are TGTGCCGGCAGCGCCCGACAGGGAAACGGAGTAGCTTTCTTT. Translating gives CAGSARQGNGVAFF.

The chain uses TRBV5-1 and TRBJ1-1; D possibly corresponds to TRBD1 (6 bases). Per germline, CDR1 SGHRS and CDR2 YFSETQ. The CDR3 runs to 13 residues. The V gene lost 0 bases and the J gene lost 11 bases, with 14 bases spanning the gap. The CDR3 sequence: CASSLAPPGEAFF. CDR3 DNA: TGCGCCAGCAGCTTGGCCCCGCCAGGGGAGGCTTTCTTT.

The rearrangement uses TRBV19 and TRBJ1-3; no clear D. Looked up from germline, CDR1 is LNHDA and CDR2 is SQIVND (reference sequence). V was shortened by 4 bases and J by 1 base, with 8 bases between the two germline ends. This CDR3 has 14 residues. For the CDR3, the DNA is TGTGCCAGTAGTACAACGGTGTCTGGAAACACCATATATTTT. As protein: CASSTTVSGNTIYF. Looking up the rest from reference TRBV19 and TRBJ1-3 gives the full variable domain: DGGITQSPKYLFRKEGQNVTLSCEQNLNHDAMYWYRQDPGQGLRLIYYSQIVNDFQKGDIAEGYSVSREKKESFPLTVTSAQKNPTAFYLCASSTTVSGNTIYFGEGSWLTVV.

This rearrangement joins TRBV2 to TRBJ1-6; tentative D call: TRBD1 (5 bases). The CDR3 is 15 residues long. Germline lookup yields CDR1 SNHLY and CDR2 FYNNEI. The V and J ends lost 2 bases and 12 bases respectively, with 17 bases between them. The CDR3 region is CASSENQAGRLPLHF. For the CDR3, the DNA is TGTGCCAGCAGTGAAAATCAGGCAGGGCGATTACCCCTCCACTTT.

The V gene is TRBV7-9, the J gene TRBJ1-5, with TRBD1 matching over 8 bases. Trimming removed 3 bases from V and 10 bases from J; junction bases left unmatched: 8. Germline loops: CDR1 SEHNR, CDR2 FQNEAQ (reference sequence). This CDR3 spans 14 amino acids. DNA for the CDR3: TGTGCCAGCAGCTTCGGACAGGGTCAAAAACCCCAGCATTTT. It specifies CASSFGQGQKPQHF.

V usage is TRBV6-5 and J usage is TRBJ1-2; 7 bases map to TRBD1. The CDR3 is made up of 15 amino acids. The V and J ends lost 0 bases and 4 bases, in that order; junction bases with no gene match: 5. Looked up from germline, CDR1 is MNHEY and CDR2 is SVGAGI. The CDR3 loop reads CASSYSFQGVYGYTF. The CDR3 DNA follows: TGTGCCAGCAGTTACTCGTTCCAGGGGGTCTATGGCTACACCTTC.

This clone appeared a single time. V usage is TRBV19 and J usage is TRBJ2-1; tentative D call: TRBD2 (6 bases). The V end lost 7 bases, the J end lost 5 bases, and 15 bases lay between the germline ends. This CDR3 region has 14 residues. Germline loops: CDR1 LNHDA, CDR2 SQIVND (reference sequence). Written as DNA, the CDR3 is TGTGCCAGTATTGAGCGGGCCGGCAACAATGAGCAGTTCTTC. Its protein is CASIERAGNNEQFF.

The rearrangement uses TRBV6-5 and TRBJ1-5, with D unclear. The V end lost 6 bases, the J end lost 0 bases, and 12 bases lay between the germline ends. Germline V gene lookup returns CDR1 MNHEY and CDR2 SVGAGI. The CDR3 has 15 amino acids. CDR3 amino acids: CASRLSANSNQPQHF. Written as DNA, the CDR3 is TGTGCCAGCAGGCTATCGGCCAATAGCAATCAGCCCCAGCATTTT.

Remarks on this clone: A junction end diverges from the germline sequence, so it may reflect a read error. This chain joins TRBV19 and TRBJ1-5; perhaps TRBD1 as D (5 bases). CDR3 length: 11 residues. Germline loops: CDR1 LNHDA, CDR2 SQIVND (reference sequence). The CDR3 DNA reads TGTGCCAGTAGTATCGGCCGACAGTGGGATTTT. Translation gives CASSIGRQWDF.

The chain has TRBV4-1 and TRBJ2-3, with 7 positions matching TRBD2. The CDR3 loop spans 16 amino acids. V shed 1 base, J shed 6 bases, and the junction held 10 bases outside the gene matches. The V gene's germline CDR1 is MGHRA and CDR2 YSYEKL. The CDR3, as DNA: TGCGCCAGCAGCCAAGGGACTAGGGGAGGTGGGGATACGCAGTATTTT. Translated, it gives CASSQGTRGGGDTQYF.

This chain connects TRBV7-9 to TRBJ2-5; 14 bases agree with TRBD2. Germline CDR1 and CDR2: SEHNR and FQNEAQ (reference sequence). This CDR3 contains 17 residues. J gave up 1 base and V 5 bases, and 6 bases lay outside the gene matches. The CDR3 nucleotides are TGTGCCAGCAGCCCCGGACTAGCGGGGGGAGGCCAAGAGACCCAGTACTTC. Its translation is CASSPGLAGGGQETQYF.

The rearrangement uses TRBV6-5 and TRBJ1-3; D is uncertain. Looked up from germline, CDR1 is MNHEY and CDR2 is SVGAGI. The CDR3 runs to 12 residues. With 5 bases removed from V and 4 bases from J, the gap between germline ends came to 6 bases. CDR3 residues: CASSLGGNTIYF. The CDR3 region has the DNA TGTGCCAGCAGTCTGGGGGGAAACACCATATATTTT.

The chain carries TRBV5-6 and TRBJ1-5; D is unresolved. Germline V lookup: CDR1 SGHDT, CDR2 YYEEEE. The CDR3 is 17 residues long. V was shortened by 1 base and J by 0 bases, with 14 bases between the two germline ends. Here the CDR3 reads CASSLWAGIYSNQPQHF. CDR3 sequence (DNA): TGTGCCAGCAGCTTGTGGGCTGGGATTTATAGCAATCAGCCCCAGCATTTT. Variable domain in full (rest from reference TRBV5-6 and TRBJ1-5): DAGVTQSPTHLIKTRGQQVTLRCSPKSGHDTVSWYQQALGQGPQFIFQYYEEEERQRGNFPDRFSGHQFPNYSSELNVNALLLGDSALYLCASSLWAGIYSNQPQHFGDGTRLSIL.

The chain links TRBV9 to TRBJ1-2; TRBD1 might be the D (5 bases). V lost 0 bases to trimming and J lost 5 bases, with 17 bases between them. This CDR3 is 16 amino acids long. The germline gives CDR1 SGDLS, CDR2 YYNGEE. The CDR3 here is CASSVEAGRDLYGYTF. CDR3 bases: TGTGCCAGCAGCGTAGAAGCCGGACGGGACTTGTATGGCTACACCTTC.

This chain joins TRBV6-5 and TRBJ1-5; D not certain. Trimming removed 5 bases from V and 5 bases from J, with 13 bases in between. Germline V gene lookup returns CDR1 MNHEY and CDR2 SVGAGI. The CDR3 is 14 residues long. The CDR3 reads CASSPRQLDQPQHF. Written as DNA, the CDR3 is TGTGCCAGCAGTCCTCGGCAGTTAGATCAGCCCCAGCATTTT.

The J gene is TRBJ2-5, the V gene TRBV10-1; D perhaps matches TRBD1 (5 bases). This CDR3 comprises 13 residues. Germline CDR1 is WNHNN and CDR2 is SYGVQD (reference sequence). The germline V and J ends were trimmed by 5 bases and 1 base, with 8 bases remaining between them. The CDR3 is CASSRQGQETQYF. CDR3 sequence (DNA): TGCGCCAGCAGTCGGCAGGGCCAAGAGACCCAGTACTTC.

This chain joins TRBV6-1 and TRBJ2-7; 11 bases are a match to TRBD1. The junction had 6 bases not matched to a gene; V was cut back by 4 bases and J by 4 bases. This CDR3 is built from 15 residues. Germline CDR1 is MNHNS and CDR2 is SASEGT. CDR3 sequence reads: CASSGDRGGSYEQYF. CDR3 in DNA: TGTGCCAGCAGTGGGGACAGGGGGGGTAGTTACGAGCAGTACTTC.

This clone has just one count. The chain joins TRBV6-1 to TRBJ2-7; D is possibly TRBD1 or TRBD2 (6 bases each). Germline V gives CDR1 MNHNS, CDR2 SASEGT. This CDR3 is built from 14 residues. Between the trimmed V and J ends, which lost 4 bases and 0 bases, there was a span of 10 bases. The CDR3 nucleotides are TGTGCCAGCAGTGCCGGGGGCAGCTCCTACGAGCAGTACTTC. This encodes CASSAGGSSYEQYF.

This clone was seen just once. J is TRBJ2-7 and V is TRBV5-6, with no clear D. Trimming stripped 2 bases from V and 6 bases from J, with 6 bases between. The CDR3 runs to 11 residues. The germline CDR1 and CDR2 sequences are SGHDT and YYEEEE. The CDR3 loop is CASSFSFEQYF. The CDR3 DNA is TGTGCCAGCAGCTTTTCTTTCGAGCAGTACTTC.

This chain connects TRBV18 to TRBJ2-3, with 12 positions matching TRBD2. The CDR3 loop spans 16 amino acids. Germline V gene data show CDR1 as KGHSH and CDR2 as LQKENI. With 2 bases clipped from V and 3 bases from J, the junction kept 3 bases outside the gene matches. This CDR3 is CASSPTSGGMTDTQYF. DNA of the CDR3: TGTGCCAGCTCACCAACTAGCGGGGGGATGACAGATACGCAGTATTTT.

This chain's CDR3 is CASSSRTGLRNSPLHF. In DNA, the CDR3 is TGTGCCAGCAGCTCCCGGACAGGGTTAAGGAATTCACCCCTCCACTTT. The J gene is TRBJ1-6, the V gene TRBV11-2; 8 bases match TRBD1. From germline, CDR1 is SGHAT and CDR2 FQNNGV. This CDR3 has 16 amino acids. V lost 4 bases, J lost 7 bases, and 9 bases stayed unmatched.